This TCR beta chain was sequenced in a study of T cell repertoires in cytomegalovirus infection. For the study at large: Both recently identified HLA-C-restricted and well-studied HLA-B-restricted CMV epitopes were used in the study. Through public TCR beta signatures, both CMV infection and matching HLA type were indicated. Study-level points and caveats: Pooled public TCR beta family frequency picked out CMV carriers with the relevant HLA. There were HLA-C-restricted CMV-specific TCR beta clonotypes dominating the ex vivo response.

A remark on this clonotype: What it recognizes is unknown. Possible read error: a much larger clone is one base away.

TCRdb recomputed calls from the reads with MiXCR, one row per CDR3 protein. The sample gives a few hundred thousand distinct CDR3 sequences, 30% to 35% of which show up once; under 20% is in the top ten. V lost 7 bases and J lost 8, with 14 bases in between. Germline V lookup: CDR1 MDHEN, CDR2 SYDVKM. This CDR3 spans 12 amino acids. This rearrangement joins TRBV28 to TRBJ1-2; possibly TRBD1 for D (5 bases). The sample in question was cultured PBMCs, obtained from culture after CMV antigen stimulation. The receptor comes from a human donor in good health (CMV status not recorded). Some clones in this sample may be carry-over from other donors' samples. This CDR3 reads CASISKGLGYTF. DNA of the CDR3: TGTGCCAGCATCAGCAAGGGGCTAGGCTACACCTTC.